This note documents a single T cell receptor beta chain sequence. What this receptor recognizes is not known. Within one base of it there is no much larger clone, and no base qualities were kept. The method behind the library was the immunoSEQ multiplex PCR assay. For the multiplex PCR, a mixture combining 60 forward primers for TCR Vbeta segments and 13 reverse primers for TCR Jbeta segments was used. A multiplex PCR assay on genomic DNA amplified the CDR3 region of rearranged TCR beta genes. Amplified TCR beta libraries were sequenced as 87-base-pair reads on the Illumina HiSeq System. The authors processed their data as follows. A later analysis counted tens of millions of unique TCR beta chains across the 666 repertoires, and roughly 11 million of these chains were shared by at least two donors. Raw reads were error-corrected and collapsed into unique sequences with a nearest-neighbor algorithm that merged closely related sequences to remove PCR and sequencing errors. CDR3 sequences were aligned to IMGT reference sequences to assign V, D and J gene segments. For a sequence to be retained, at least a six-nucleotide match to both a V gene segment and a J gene segment was required. Rearrangements were classified as productive when the CDR3 lacked stop codons and remained in frame with V and J, and all other rearrangements were classified as non-productive. Following IMGT convention, CDR3 was defined as the stretch from the second conserved V-encoded cysteine up to the conserved J-encoded phenylalanine. Sequences without an unambiguous match to a single V gene segment were excluded from the earlier analysis of about 600 of the donors. In an earlier analysis of a few hundred of the donors, V segments were called functional above 56.7% productive rearrangements and were called segregating when the between-donor standard deviation exceeded 5%. A statistical classification framework was developed to diagnose cytomegalovirus status using the catalog of TCR beta chain sequences. V and J gene assignment, in a later analysis, came from comparing TCR nucleotide sequences with IMGT/GENE-DB human TR gene sequences. In a later analysis, CDR3 sequences and most-parsimonious VDJ recombination scenarios were assigned using the TCRdist pipeline. In a later analysis, each TCR beta chain was defined by its CDR3 amino acid sequence together with its V-gene family, and reads without a unique V-gene family were excluded. A later analysis removed 450 to 600 highly shared, low-generation-probability nucleotide sequences to deal with suspected cross-contamination and a sequencing artifact. In a later analysis, a clonal expansion index was calculated for each public chain from normalized within-repertoire ranks of inferred template counts. In a later analysis, generation probabilities were computed using a VDJ recombination model fitted to out-of-frame rearrangements, and the results were checked against IGoR. Hypergeometric tests were used in a later analysis to score TCR-TCR, TCR-HLA and TCR-CMV co-occurrence, with a repertoire-size bias correction applied to the TCR pairs. A later analysis estimated false discovery rates by permuting HLA or CMV assignments 20 times. In a later analysis, co-occurring TCRs were grouped using DBSCAN, with TCRdist sequence similarity added in when clustering inside HLA-allele-positive subsets. Repertoires with fewer than 30,000 or more than 120,000 public chains, plus five repertoires with anomalous nucleotide sharing, were excluded from co-occurrence clustering. As stored in TCRdb, this immuneACCESS dataset retains in-frame rearrangements with V and J assigned. A fraction of the clones does not appear; measured against another copy, unresolved V genes explain less than half of the discrepancy, and the remainder lacks a known reason. For V, J and clone size, that table is used; D and trimming come from the DNA. Recorded for this sample are around 150,000 clones; roughly four fifths of them occurred a single time. 1.2% to 1.5% of the sample comes from the top ten.

This entry belongs to a study of cytomegalovirus exposure and HLA in healthy donors (dated by TCRdb to 2015 to 2018). About the study as a whole: An earlier analysis of some 600 of the donors reported 276 Gb of sequence data and about 120 million unique TCR beta sequences obtained from about 180 million T cells. The genetic ancestry cluster associated with self-reported Caucasian donors included around 76% of the roughly 380 genotyped donors. Roughly 5 DR-DQ haplotypes were handled as single units for association and clustering, since linkage in the cohort was strong. Donor age, sex, ethnicity and CMV serostatus were compiled together with the repertoire data. On average, around 200,000 unique TCR beta nucleotide sequences were sequenced per donor among a few hundred genotyped donors of the cohort, with approximately 18% of those sequences being non-productive. Every discovery cohort repertoire had been produced on one sequencing platform. A separate validation cohort of 100 to 150 different subjects was used in addition to the roughly 640-subject first cohort. Approximately 300 gigabases of sequencing data and 70 million to 100 million unique TCR sequences made up an early release that covered around 640 HLA-typed donors. An earlier analysis of some 600 of the donors applied high-throughput TCR beta sequencing to assess whether each TCR beta V gene segment acted as functional or pseudogenic. The T cell repertoires of several hundred subjects were profiled by immunosequencing and related to cytomegalovirus serostatus. The later analysis used no new phenotypic data to find candidate immune exposures, relying instead on TCR beta sequences and their occurrence across donors. The study aimed to test whether signatures of past pathogen exposure could be identified by cataloging public T cell receptors. A later analysis re-examined previously published TCR beta repertoires from just over 650 donors and added high-resolution HLA genotyping to investigate patterns of TCR occurrence. The number of donors typed differed by locus, with about 629-630 for A, B, C, DRB1 and DQB1, roughly 520 for DQA1, approximately 570 for DPA1, and 472 for DPB1. A later genetic analysis took genome-wide SNP genotypes for 398 of the 666 donors and used that subset as a discovery cohort. Both class I and class II loci were covered by HLA typing, at four-digit resolution. The study combined high-throughput TCR immunosequencing, statistical association of individual TCRs with disease status, and machine learning to predict cytomegalovirus infection status.

CDR1 and CDR2 (SGHNT, YYREEE) derive from the germline V gene (reference sequence). Ends trimmed: V by 2 bases, J by 10 bases; bases unmatched to a gene: 20. The CDR3, cysteine through phenylalanine, is 17 amino acids long. The read is trimmed to its CDR3 DNA, 51 bases read in frame from base 1. Beyond this particular receptor, the publication reports: In a later analysis, around 17,000 TCR beta sequences were associated with specific HLA alleles at a false discovery rate of 0.05. In a later analysis, HLA-associated TCR beta chains were found to be more clonally expanded and to have lower generation probabilities than equally common non-associated chains. A later genetic analysis associated a missense DCLRE1C variant with V-gene and J-gene trimming of TCR beta chains, and an independent cohort replicated the association. Linkage disequilibrium might explain the correlated functional status among segregating V segments, but an unknown experimental factor could not be ruled out. This cohort had only TCR beta chains sequenced, and the lack of alpha or paired-chain data limited which features could be detected. The sequencing pipeline was judged likely to have produced a cluster of highly shared sequence variants as a technical artifact. In a later analysis, several top co-occurrence clusters were reported to appear linked to parvovirus B19, influenza, CMV and Epstein-Barr virus. Three of the identified cytomegalovirus-associated TCR beta chains were confirmed in vitro to be specific for cytomegalovirus antigens. The classifier was reported to diagnose cytomegalovirus status with high specificity and sensitivity in both the original and validation cohorts. The 87-base-pair reads could not distinguish some IMGT-functional V segments, including TRBV6-2 and TRBV6-3, so those segments were excluded. A further reported finding was that TCR beta sequences accurately predicted the HLA-A and HLA-B alleles for most subjects in the first cohort. According to a later analysis, TCR association rates differed among HLA loci, with DRB1 alleles showing the most associated TCRs and HLA-C alleles showing the fewest. Most TCR sequences were observed very rarely across donors, whereas some public TCRs were present in many individuals. The authors suggested that the approach could potentially be extended to other disease states and immunological phenotypes. The only immune exposure information available for the cohort was CMV serostatus. The presence/absence analyses assumed that sequencing depth was roughly uniform across donors, and that assumption may not be true. In a later analysis, most CMV-associated TCR beta chains were found to appear HLA-restricted, with HLA associations seemingly driven largely by CMV exposure. Compared with the approximately 720-donor mean, donors in an Asian-associated ancestry cluster had fewer N-insertions in productive TCRs, according to a later genetic analysis. In an earlier analysis of 587 of the donors, most TCR beta V segments appeared in productive rearrangements about 90% or about 30% of the time, broadly matching IMGT annotations. Because counts were too low, about 18 rarely observed V segments, including chromosome 9 orphons, were excluded from the earlier analysis of under 650 of the donors. When HLA alleles, especially DR and DQ, strongly co-occurred, TCR associations were difficult to assign to individual alleles. The study gave a list of roughly 150 TCR beta chains associated with cytomegalovirus. Because some donors lacked HLA typing at each locus, the association tests relied only on the typed subset.

The cohort comprised under 700 healthy bone marrow donors. Cohort members were all nominally healthy when sampled, although unrecorded immune exposures were likely present. The donor tested CMV seronegative, placing the donor among the roughly 340 seronegative members of the cohort. A peripheral blood sample was collected from each donor, and TCR beta sequencing was performed on peripheral blood mononuclear cells. Genomic DNA extraction from the blood cell samples was performed with the Qiagen DNeasy Blood Extraction Kit. The sequence joins TRBV5-4 to TRBJ1-2; 7 central bases correspond to TRBD1. What was sequenced was PBMCs. The sequence was collected from a man aged 55-75 years in good health and CMV-seronegative. Here is the DNA: TGTGCCAGCAGCTTCTCGTACAGGGGCCGCAATGGGGAGGACTACACCTTC. This yields the protein CASSFSYRGRNGEDYTF.